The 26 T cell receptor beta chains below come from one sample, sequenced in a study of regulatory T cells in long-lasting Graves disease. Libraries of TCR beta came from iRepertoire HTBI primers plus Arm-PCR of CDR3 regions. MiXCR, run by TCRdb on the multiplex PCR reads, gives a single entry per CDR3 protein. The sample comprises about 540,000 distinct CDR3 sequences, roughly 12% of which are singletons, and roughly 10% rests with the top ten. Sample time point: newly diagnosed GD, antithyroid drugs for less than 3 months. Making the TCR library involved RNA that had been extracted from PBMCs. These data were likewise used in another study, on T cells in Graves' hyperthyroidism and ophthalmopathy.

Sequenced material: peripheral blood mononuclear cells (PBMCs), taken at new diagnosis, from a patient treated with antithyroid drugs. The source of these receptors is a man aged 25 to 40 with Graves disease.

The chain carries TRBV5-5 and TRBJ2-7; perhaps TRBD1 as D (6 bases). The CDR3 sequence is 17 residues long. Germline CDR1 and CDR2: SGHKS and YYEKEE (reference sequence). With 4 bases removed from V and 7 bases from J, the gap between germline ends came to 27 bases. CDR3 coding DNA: TGTGCCAGCAGCCCATCCCCGACAGGCTACTCCTACAATGAGCAGTACTTC. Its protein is CASSPSPTGYSYNEQYF.

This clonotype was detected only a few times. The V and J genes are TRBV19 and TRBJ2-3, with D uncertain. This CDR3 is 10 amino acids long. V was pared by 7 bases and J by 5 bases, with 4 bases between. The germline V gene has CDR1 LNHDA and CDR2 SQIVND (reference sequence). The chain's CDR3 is CASMGDTQYF. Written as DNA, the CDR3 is TGTGCCAGTATGGGAGATACGCAGTATTTT.

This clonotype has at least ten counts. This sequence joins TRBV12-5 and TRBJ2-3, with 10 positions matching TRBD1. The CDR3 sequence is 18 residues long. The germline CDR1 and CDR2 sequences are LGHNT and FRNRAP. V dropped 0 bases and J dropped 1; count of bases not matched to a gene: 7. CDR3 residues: CASGLVLTDRGGTDTQYF. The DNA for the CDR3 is TGTGCTAGTGGTTTGGTACTTACGGACAGGGGGGGCACAGATACGCAGTATTTT.

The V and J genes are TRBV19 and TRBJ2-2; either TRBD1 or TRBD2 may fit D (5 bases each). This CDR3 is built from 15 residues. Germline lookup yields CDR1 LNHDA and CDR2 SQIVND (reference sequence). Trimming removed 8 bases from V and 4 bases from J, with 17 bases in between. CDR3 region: CASVQGPAGTGELFF. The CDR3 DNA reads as TGTGCCAGTGTCCAGGGACCGGCGGGCACCGGGGAGCTGTTTTTT.

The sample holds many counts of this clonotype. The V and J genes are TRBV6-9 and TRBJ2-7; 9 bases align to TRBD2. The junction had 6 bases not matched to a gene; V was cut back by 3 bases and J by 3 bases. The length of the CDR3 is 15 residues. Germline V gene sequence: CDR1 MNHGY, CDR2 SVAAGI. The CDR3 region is CASSYQGTSRYEQYF. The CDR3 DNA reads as TGTGCCAGCAGTTACCAAGGGACTAGCCGCTACGAGCAGTACTTC.

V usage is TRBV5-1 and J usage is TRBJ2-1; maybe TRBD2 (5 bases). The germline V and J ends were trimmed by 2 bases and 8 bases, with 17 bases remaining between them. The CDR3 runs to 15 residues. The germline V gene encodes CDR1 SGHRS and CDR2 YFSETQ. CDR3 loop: CASSLEGEDLDEQFF. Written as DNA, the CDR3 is TGCGCCAGCAGCTTAGAGGGAGAGGATCTGGATGAGCAGTTCTTC.

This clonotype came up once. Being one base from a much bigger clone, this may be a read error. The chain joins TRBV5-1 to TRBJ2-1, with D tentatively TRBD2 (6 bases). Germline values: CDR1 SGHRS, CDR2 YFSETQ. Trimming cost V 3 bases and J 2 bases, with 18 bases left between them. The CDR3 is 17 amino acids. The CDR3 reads CASSSTPVAGPYNEQFF. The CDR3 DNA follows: TGCGCCAGCAGCTCGACCCCTGTTGCGGGGCCCTACAATGAGCAGTTCTTC. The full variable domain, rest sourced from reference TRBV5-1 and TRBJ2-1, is KAGVTQTPRYLIKTRGQQVTLSCSPISGHRSVSWYQQTPGQGLQFLFEYFSETQRNKGNFPGRFSGRQFSNSRSEMNVSTLELGDSALYLCASSSTPVAGPYNEQFFGPGTRLTVL.

The CDR3 loop reads CAWSVGGGYTGELFF. CDR3 DNA: TGTGCCTGGAGTGTAGGGGGCGGGTACACCGGGGAGCTGTTTTTT. The chain is built from TRBV30 and TRBJ2-2; 7 bases are shared with TRBD1. With 0 bases clipped from V and 3 bases from J, the junction kept 4 bases outside the gene matches. The CDR3 runs 15 residues. In germline, CDR1 is GTSNPN, CDR2 SVGIG (reference sequence). Together with reference TRBV30 and TRBJ2-2, the CDR3 gives the full variable domain: SQTIHQWPATLVQPVGSPLSLECTVEGTSNPNLYWYRQAAGRGLQLLFYSVGIGQISSEVPQNLSASRPQDRQFILSSKKLLLSDSGFYLCAWSVGGGYTGELFFGEGSRLTVL.

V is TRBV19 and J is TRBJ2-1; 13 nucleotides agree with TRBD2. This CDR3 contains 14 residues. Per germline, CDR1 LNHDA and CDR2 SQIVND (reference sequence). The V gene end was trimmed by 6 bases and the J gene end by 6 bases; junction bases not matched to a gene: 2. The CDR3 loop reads CASRGTSGVNEQFF. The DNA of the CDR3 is TGTGCCAGTAGGGGGACTAGCGGGGTCAATGAGCAGTTCTTC.

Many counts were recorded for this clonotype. The CDR3 loop is CSAFSYTQETQYF. The CDR3 nucleotides read TGCAGTGCTTTTAGCTATACCCAAGAGACCCAGTACTTC. The chain is built from TRBV20-1 and TRBJ2-5, with no clear D. The germline V gene encodes CDR1 DFQATT and CDR2 SNEGSKA (reference sequence). This CDR3 is 13 amino acids long. V was cut by 5 bases and J by 1 base, with 11 bases left in between.

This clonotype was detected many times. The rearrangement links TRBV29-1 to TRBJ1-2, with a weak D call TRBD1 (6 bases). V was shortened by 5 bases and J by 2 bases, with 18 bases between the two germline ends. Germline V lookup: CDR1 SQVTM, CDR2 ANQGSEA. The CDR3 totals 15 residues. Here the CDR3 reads CSVRPGTPVNYGYTF. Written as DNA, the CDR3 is TGCAGCGTTCGTCCCGGGACACCAGTAAACTATGGCTACACCTTC.

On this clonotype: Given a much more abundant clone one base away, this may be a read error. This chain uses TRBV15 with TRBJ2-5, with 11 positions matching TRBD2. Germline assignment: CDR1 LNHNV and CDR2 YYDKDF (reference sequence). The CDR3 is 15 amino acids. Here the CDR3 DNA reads TGTGCCACCAGCGATCCGGGACTAGCGGAGGAGACCCAGGACTTC. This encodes CATSDPGLAEETQDF.

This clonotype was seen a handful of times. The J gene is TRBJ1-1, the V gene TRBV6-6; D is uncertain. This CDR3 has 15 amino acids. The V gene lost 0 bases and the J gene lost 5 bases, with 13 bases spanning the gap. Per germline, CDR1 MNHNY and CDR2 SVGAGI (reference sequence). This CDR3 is CASSYSWTAGTEAFF. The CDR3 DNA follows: TGTGCCAGCAGTTACTCGTGGACGGCGGGAACTGAAGCTTTCTTT.

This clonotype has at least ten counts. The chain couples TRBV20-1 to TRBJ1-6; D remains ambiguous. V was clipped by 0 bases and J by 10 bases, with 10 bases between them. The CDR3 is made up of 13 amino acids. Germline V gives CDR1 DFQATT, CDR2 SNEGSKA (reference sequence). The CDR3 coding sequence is TGCAGTGCTAGAGATGTGGTGGGGTCACCCCTCCACTTT. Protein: CSARDVVGSPLHF.

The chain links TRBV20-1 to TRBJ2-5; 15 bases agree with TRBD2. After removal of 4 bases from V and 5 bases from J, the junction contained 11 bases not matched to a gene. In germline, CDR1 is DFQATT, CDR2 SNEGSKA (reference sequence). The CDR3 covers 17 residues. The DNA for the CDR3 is TGCAGTGCTAAACAGGGGACTAGCGGGAGGTGGTGGGAGACCCAGTACTTC. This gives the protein CSAKQGTSGRWWETQYF.

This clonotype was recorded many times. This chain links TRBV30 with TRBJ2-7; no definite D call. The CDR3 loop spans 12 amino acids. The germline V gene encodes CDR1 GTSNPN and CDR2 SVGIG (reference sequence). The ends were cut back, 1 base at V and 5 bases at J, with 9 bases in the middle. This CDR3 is CAWSGRPHEQYF. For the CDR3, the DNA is TGTGCCTGGAGTGGGCGGCCCCACGAGCAGTACTTC.

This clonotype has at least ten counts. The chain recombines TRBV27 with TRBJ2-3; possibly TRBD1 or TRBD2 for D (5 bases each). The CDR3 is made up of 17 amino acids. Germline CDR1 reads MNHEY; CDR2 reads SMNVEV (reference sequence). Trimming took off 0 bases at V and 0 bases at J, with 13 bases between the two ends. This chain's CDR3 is CASSLSFPGTSTDTQYF. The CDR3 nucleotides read TGTGCCAGCAGTTTATCTTTCCCGGGGACGAGCACAGATACGCAGTATTTT.

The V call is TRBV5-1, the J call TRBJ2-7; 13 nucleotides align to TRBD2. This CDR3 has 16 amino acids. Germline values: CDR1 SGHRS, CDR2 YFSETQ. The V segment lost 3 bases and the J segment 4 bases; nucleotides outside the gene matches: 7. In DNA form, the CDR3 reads TGCGCCAGCAGCTCGGGGACTAGCGGGACCCTATACGAGCAGTACTTC. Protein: CASSSGTSGTLYEQYF.

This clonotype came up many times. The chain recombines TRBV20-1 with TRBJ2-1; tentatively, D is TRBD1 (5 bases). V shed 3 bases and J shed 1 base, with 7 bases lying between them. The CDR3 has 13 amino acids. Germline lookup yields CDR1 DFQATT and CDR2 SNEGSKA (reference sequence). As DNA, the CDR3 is TGCAGTGCTAGGGGGCGGTCCTACAATGAGCAGTTCTTC. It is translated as CSARGRSYNEQFF.

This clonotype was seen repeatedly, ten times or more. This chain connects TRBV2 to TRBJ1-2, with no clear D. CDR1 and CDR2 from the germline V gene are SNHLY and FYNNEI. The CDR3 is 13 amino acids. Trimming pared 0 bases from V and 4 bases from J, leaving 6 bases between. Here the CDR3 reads CASSEAYLYGYTF. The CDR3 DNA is TGTGCCAGCAGTGAAGCGTACCTCTATGGCTACACCTTC. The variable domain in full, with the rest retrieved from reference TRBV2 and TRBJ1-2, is EPEVTQTPSHQVTQMGQEVILRCVPISNHLYFYWYRQILGQKVEFLVSFYNNEISEKSEIFDDQFSVERPDGSNFTLKIRSTKLEDSAMYFCASSEAYLYGYTFGSGTRLTVV.

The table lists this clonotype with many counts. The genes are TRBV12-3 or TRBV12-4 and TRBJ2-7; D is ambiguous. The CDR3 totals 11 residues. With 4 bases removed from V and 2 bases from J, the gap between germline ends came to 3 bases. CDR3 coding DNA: TGTGCCAGCAGTTATACCTACGAGCAGTACTTC. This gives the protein CASSYTYEQYF.

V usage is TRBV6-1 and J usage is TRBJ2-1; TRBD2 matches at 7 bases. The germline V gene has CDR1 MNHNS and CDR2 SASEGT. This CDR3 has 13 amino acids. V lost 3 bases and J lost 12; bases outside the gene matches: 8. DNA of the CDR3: TGTGCCAGCAGTGATGGACTAGATTTTGCGCAGTTCTTC. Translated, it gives CASSDGLDFAQFF.

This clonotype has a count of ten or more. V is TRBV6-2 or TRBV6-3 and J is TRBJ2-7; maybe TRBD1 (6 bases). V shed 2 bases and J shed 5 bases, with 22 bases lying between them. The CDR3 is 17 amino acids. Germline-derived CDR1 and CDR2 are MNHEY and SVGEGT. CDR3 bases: TGTGCCAGCAGTTACCGACGTGGACAGACGATGATCCACGAGCAGTACTTC. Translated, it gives CASSYRRGQTMIHEQYF.

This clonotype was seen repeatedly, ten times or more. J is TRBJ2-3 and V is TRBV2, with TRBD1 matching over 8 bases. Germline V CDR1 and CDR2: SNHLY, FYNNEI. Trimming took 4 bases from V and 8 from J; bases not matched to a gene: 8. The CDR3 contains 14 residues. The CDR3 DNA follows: TGTGCCAGCAGTGCCGGGACAGGTCGGTCTACGCAGTATTTT. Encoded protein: CASSAGTGRSTQYF.

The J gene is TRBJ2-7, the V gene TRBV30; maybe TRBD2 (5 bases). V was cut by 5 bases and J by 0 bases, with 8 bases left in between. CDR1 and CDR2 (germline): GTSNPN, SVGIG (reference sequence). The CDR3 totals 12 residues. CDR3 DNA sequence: TGTGCCTGGGGGAGAAGCTCCTACGAGCAGTACTTC. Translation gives CAWGRSSYEQYF. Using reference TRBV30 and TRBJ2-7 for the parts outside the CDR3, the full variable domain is SQTIHQWPATLVQPVGSPLSLECTVEGTSNPNLYWYRQAAGRGLQLLFYSVGIGQISSEVPQNLSASRPQDRQFILSSKKLLLSDSGFYLCAWGRSSYEQYFGPGTRLTVT.

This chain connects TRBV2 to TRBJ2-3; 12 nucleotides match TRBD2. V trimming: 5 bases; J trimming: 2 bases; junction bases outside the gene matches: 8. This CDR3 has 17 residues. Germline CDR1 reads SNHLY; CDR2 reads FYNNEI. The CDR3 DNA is TGTGCCAGCAGTCTCACGACTAGCGGGAGCGACACAGATACGCAGTATTTT. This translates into CASSLTTSGSDTDTQYF.